These T cell receptor beta chains were read from a single sample in a study of shared clonotypes between healthy human individuals. Method: immunoSEQ multiplex PCR; TCRdb's copy keeps in-frame clones and lacks some. The table records 550,000 to 850,000 clones, around 72% of them present only once. The source material was memory CD4+ T cells sorted from blood. Source of these receptors: a woman aged 25 to 39 in good health. CDR3s leave out the opening cysteine and the closing phenylalanine or tryptophan. Size is omitted from some rows. Given values are once, few, many or a class for expanded clones.

clone_size: -
j_call: TRBJ2-7
v_call: TRBV5-1
cdr3_aa: ASSLGLFGRYEQY

clone_size: -
j_call: TRBJ2-7
v_call: TRBV5-1
cdr3_aa: ASSVDISAYEQY

clone_size: -
j_call: TRBJ1-2
v_call: TRBV5-6
cdr3_aa: ASRSTGGANYGYT

clone_size: -
j_call: TRBJ2-7
v_call: TRBV19
cdr3_aa: ASRNPVNHEQY

clone_size: -
j_call: TRBJ1-5
v_call: TRBV2
cdr3_aa: ASSSSTGDQPQH

clone_size: -
j_call: TRBJ2-1
v_call: TRBV11-2
cdr3_aa: ASSFRTGPGEQF

clone_size: -
j_call: TRBJ2-4
v_call: TRBV27
cdr3_aa: ASSLYSGRPGNIQY

clone_size: -
j_call: TRBJ2-7
v_call: TRBV27
cdr3_aa: ASSLTEDYEQY

clone_size: -
j_call: TRBJ2-7
v_call: TRBV4-1
cdr3_aa: ASSQKTPEPYEQY

clone_size: -
j_call: TRBJ2-7
v_call: TRBV2
cdr3_aa: ASSEALAGYEQY

clone_size: -
j_call: TRBJ1-2
v_call: TRBV2
cdr3_aa: ASSPLSGTRGYT

clone_size: -
j_call: TRBJ2-1
v_call: TRBV19
cdr3_aa: ASKTGQGWNEQF

clone_size: -
j_call: TRBJ2-2
v_call: TRBV27
cdr3_aa: ASSQGQGRVTGELF

clone_size: once
j_call: TRBJ2-6
v_call: TRBV2
cdr3_aa: ASSGQGASSGANVLT

clone_size: -
j_call: TRBJ2-7
v_call: TRBV28
cdr3_aa: ASILGGAGVYEQY

clone_size: -
j_call: TRBJ1-5
v_call: TRBV6-1
cdr3_aa: ASSDQGRQPQH

clone_size: -
j_call: TRBJ2-3
v_call: TRBV7-6
cdr3_aa: ASSLRGDYTDTQY

clone_size: -
j_call: TRBJ2-3
v_call: TRBV27
cdr3_aa: ASKFSQTPLADTQY

clone_size: -
j_call: TRBJ2-6
v_call: TRBV15
cdr3_aa: ATSRDFRKGANVLT

clone_size: -
j_call: TRBJ2-3
v_call: TRBV28
cdr3_aa: ASSLGGAGTDTQY